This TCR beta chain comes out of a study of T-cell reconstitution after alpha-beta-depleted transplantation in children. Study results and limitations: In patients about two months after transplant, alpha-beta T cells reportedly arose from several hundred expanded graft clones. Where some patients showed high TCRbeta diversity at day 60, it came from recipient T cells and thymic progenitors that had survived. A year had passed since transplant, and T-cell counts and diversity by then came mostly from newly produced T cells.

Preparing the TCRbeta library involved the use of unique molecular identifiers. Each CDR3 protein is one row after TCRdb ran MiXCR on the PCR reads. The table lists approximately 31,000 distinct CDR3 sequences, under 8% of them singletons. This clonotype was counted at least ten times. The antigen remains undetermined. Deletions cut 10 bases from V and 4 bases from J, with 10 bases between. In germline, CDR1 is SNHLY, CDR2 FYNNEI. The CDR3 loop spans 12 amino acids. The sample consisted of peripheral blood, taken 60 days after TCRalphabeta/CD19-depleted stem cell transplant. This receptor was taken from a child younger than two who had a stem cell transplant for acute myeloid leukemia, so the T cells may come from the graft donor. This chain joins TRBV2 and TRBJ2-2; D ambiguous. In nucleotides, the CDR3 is TGTGCCACCTTCCGGACCACCGGGGAGCTGTTTTTT. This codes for CATFRTTGELFF.